A single sample gave rise to the 4 T cell receptor delta chains below, sequenced in a study of gamma-delta T cells after stem cell transplantation. TCRdb fed the RT-PCR reads to CATT. Of 2,500 or so delta-chain clones listed, about 22% were seen once; the top ten hold about 29%. Sequencing was done on a sample of gamma-delta T cells. Receptors originate from a human donor. It is not recorded whose cells these are; they may come from a transplant donor.

V gene TRDV3 combines with J gene TRDJ1, with D possibly being TRDD3 (6 bases). Germline V gene data show CDR1 as TVYSNPD and CDR2 as GDNSRS (reference sequence). V was pared by 2 bases and J by 0 bases, with 22 bases between. The CDR3 loop spans 17 amino acids. CDR3 protein: CAFLNGDLGRYTDKLIF. The CDR3 DNA is TGTGCCTTTTTGAACGGGGATCTAGGCCGTTACACCGATAAACTCATCTTT. Together with reference TRDV3 and TRDJ1, the CDR3 gives the full variable domain: CDKVTQSSPDQTVASGSEVVLLCTYDTVYSNPDLFWYRIRPDYSFQFVFYGDNSRSEGADFTQGRFSVKHILTQKAFHLVISPVRTEDSATYYCAFLNGDLGRYTDKLIFGKGTRVTVEP.

Comments on this clone: This clone may be a read error of a much larger clone one base away. The sample holds other DNA sequences that translate to the same CDR3. The chain has TRDV1 and TRDJ1; unclear D gene. Germline lookup yields CDR1 TSWWSYY and CDR2 QGS. The CDR3 sequence is 18 residues long. CDR3 region: CALGNPPPSGPYTDKLIF. DNA of the CDR3: TGTGCTCTTGGGAACCCGCCTCCCTCAGGACCGTACACTGATAAACTCATCTTT.

This clone was counted between two and nine times. The rearrangement uses TRDV1 and TRDJ1, with TRDD3 matching over 7 bases. CDR3 length: 21 amino acids. Germline V gene lookup returns CDR1 TSWWSYY and CDR2 QGS. The V segment lost 0 bases and the J segment 0 bases; nucleotides outside the gene matches: 19. The CDR3 protein is CALGELSSFYGLGGYTDKLIF. CDR3 sequence (DNA): TGTGCTCTTGGGGAACTCTCCTCATTTTACGGGCTGGGGGGGTACACCGATAAACTCATCTTT.

A note on this clone: A far larger clone differs by one base, so this is likely a read error. The V and J genes are TRDV2 and TRDJ1; tentatively, D is TRDD3 (5 bases). Trimming stripped 3 bases from V and 0 bases from J, with 22 bases between. The germline V gene has CDR1 GEAIGNYY and CDR2 EKD. There are 18 residues in the CDR3. The CDR3: CACDPRGRSGQYTDKLIF. In DNA form, the CDR3 reads TGTGCCTGTGACCCACGGGGTCGATCTGGGCAGTACACCGATAAACTCATCTTT.